A selection of T cell receptor beta chains follows, all from one sample in a study of T cell responses to AZD1222 COVID-19 vaccine. Some clones are missing from TCRdb's copy, which holds only in-frame ones; the method was immunoSEQ multiplex PCR. The sample lists 100,000 to 150,000 clones, about 90% occurring once. This specimen consisted of peripheral blood, obtained on day 0 of AZD1222 vaccination. Receptors originate from an adult in good health. Both conserved end residues are part of each CDR3. The D gene is left open where the match is weak. Part of the rows lack a size; the others show once, few, many or a class for expanded clones.

D | length | J | V | size | DNA | CDR3
NA | 15 | TRBJ2-1 | TRBV3-1/TRBV3-2 | NA | TGTGCCAGCAGCCAAGCACTCAAAAGCTACAATGAGCAGTTCTTC | CASSQALKSYNEQFF
NA | 17 | TRBJ2-7 | TRBV21-1 | NA | TGTGCCAGCAGCAAAGTTCCTCTCAGGGGCACAGCTTACGAGCAGTACTTC | CASSKVPLRGTAYEQYF
TRBD2 | 17 | TRBJ2-5 | TRBV11-2 | NA | TGTGCCAGCAGCTTAATGGTGACTAGCGGGGCCCAAGAGACCCAGTACTTC | CASSLMVTSGAQETQYF
NA | 15 | TRBJ1-2 | TRBV6-5 | few | TGTGCCAGCAGTTGGGGGGCAGGTCAAAACTATGGCTACACCTTC | CASSWGAGQNYGYTF
TRBD1 | 15 | TRBJ1-2 | TRBV6-1 | NA | TGTGCCAGCAGTCAACGGACAGGGGATTACTATGGCTACACCTTC | CASSQRTGDYYGYTF
TRBD1 | 16 | TRBJ2-3 | TRBV19 | NA | TGTGCCAGTAGTCGGCGGGGACAGGGATTCACAGATACGCAGTATTTT | CASSRRGQGFTDTQYF
NA | 12 | TRBJ1-2 | TRBV29-1 | NA | TGCAGCGCCAGACAGGACCACTATGGCTACACCTTC | CSARQDHYGYTF
NA | 11 | TRBJ2-1 | TRBV29-1 | NA | TGCAGCGTTGCTTTTGACAATGAGCAGTTCTTC | CSVAFDNEQFF
NA | 15 | TRBJ1-1 | TRBV30 | once | TGTGCCTGGAGGATGGGCGGACTCAAGAACACTGAAGCTTTCTTT | CAWRMGGLKNTEAFF
TRBD2 | 16 | TRBJ2-1 | TRBV5-1 | NA | TGCGCCAGCGGAGAAATAGCGGGAGGAAGTTACAATGAGCAGTTCTTC | CASGEIAGGSYNEQFF
NA | 17 | TRBJ1-5 | TRBV25-1 | NA | TGTGCCAGCAGTGAATCGAGGGGGGCCGGTAGCAATCAGCCCCAGCATTTT | CASSESRGAGSNQPQHF
NA | 15 | TRBJ1-4 | TRBV5-6 | NA | TGTGCCAGCAGCCCCAGGGCGGGGGTCGGTGAAAAACTGTTTTTT | CASSPRAGVGEKLFF
TRBD1 | 14 | TRBJ1-3 | TRBV5-1 | NA | TGCGCCAGCAGCCGGGACAGCGCAGGAAACACCATATATTTT | CASSRDSAGNTIYF
NA | 11 | TRBJ1-2 | TRBV20-1 | NA | TGCAGTGCTCTGTTTATCGATGGCTACACCTTC | CSALFIDGYTF
NA | 14 | TRBJ1-1 | TRBV14 | NA | TGTGCCAGCAGCCAAGATCTTGAAGTCGTTGAAGCTTTCTTT | CASSQDLEVVEAFF
NA | 15 | TRBJ2-1 | TRBV25-1 | NA | TGTGCCAGCAGTGCCTTTGGAGCCCTGGGTTATGAGCAGTTCTTC | CASSAFGALGYEQFF
NA | 14 | TRBJ1-4 | TRBV21-1 | NA | TGTGCCAGCAGCAAACCGAGGGGGAATGAAAAACTGTTTTTT | CASSKPRGNEKLFF
NA | 14 | TRBJ2-3 | TRBV6-2/TRBV6-3 | NA | TGTGCCAGCAGTGACCCGGGTCGGGGAGATACGCAGTATTTT | CASSDPGRGDTQYF
NA | 15 | TRBJ2-5 | TRBV19 | once | TGTGCCAGTAGTATGGGCGGCAGGGAACAAGAGACCCAGTACTTC | CASSMGGREQETQYF
NA | 13 | TRBJ2-2 | TRBV30 | few | TGTGCCTGGAGTGTCCGTTTGCCCGGGGAGCTGTTTTTT | CAWSVRLPGELFF
NA | 15 | TRBJ1-6 | TRBV20-1 | few | TGCAGTGCTAGTCTCGTCGCAGCAAATAATTCACCCCTCCACTTT | CSASLVAANNSPLHF
NA | 13 | TRBJ1-2 | TRBV6-5 | NA | TGTGCCAGCAGTTACAACCAGGGAGGTGGCTACACCTTC | CASSYNQGGGYTF
NA | 14 | TRBJ2-1 | TRBV6-5 | NA | TGTGCCAGCAGTTATGTCCGGAGGGACAATGAGCAGTTCTTC | CASSYVRRDNEQFF
NA | 11 | TRBJ1-1 | TRBV28 | NA | TGTGCCATCTCCTTCATAGGAGAAGCTTTCTTT | CAISFIGEAFF
TRBD2 | 18 | TRBJ2-1 | TRBV19 | NA | TGTGCCAGTACCCTAGGACTAGCGGGGCTTAGCTCCTACAATGAGCAGTTCTTC | CASTLGLAGLSSYNEQFF
TRBD1 | 13 | TRBJ1-1 | TRBV18 | NA | TGTGCCAGTGCGGGACAGTCGAACACTGAAGCTTTCTTT | CASAGQSNTEAFF
TRBD1 | 15 | TRBJ1-1 | TRBV6-1 | few | TGTGCCAGCAGTGAGACAGGGGGCTTTTGGACTGAAGCTTTCTTT | CASSETGGFWTEAFF
TRBD2 | 13 | TRBJ2-3 | TRBV5-1 | NA | TGCGCCAACCTTACTAGCGAGTCAGATACGCAGTATTTT | CANLTSESDTQYF
TRBD1 | 11 | TRBJ2-4 | TRBV29-1 | few | TGCAGCGTTGAACGACAGGGGCTTCAGTACTTC | CSVERQGLQYF
TRBD1 | 15 | TRBJ1-4 | TRBV28 | NA | TGTGCCAGCAGTGGGCCGGGACAGGATAGTGAAAAACTGTTTTTT | CASSGPGQDSEKLFF
TRBD1 | 14 | TRBJ2-2 | TRBV5-1 | NA | TGCGCCAGCAGCATATACAGGGGAACGGGGGAGCTGTTTTTT | CASSIYRGTGELFF
NA | 14 | TRBJ1-2 | TRBV2 | NA | TGTGCCAGCAGCTCCAGGGGTCTGTTCTATGGCTACACCTTC | CASSSRGLFYGYTF
NA | 13 | TRBJ2-1 | TRBV11-2 | NA | TGTGCCAGCAGCTTAGGTGGGAGTAATGAGCAGTTCTTC | CASSLGGSNEQFF
NA | 12 | TRBJ2-1 | TRBV7-2 | once | TGTGCCAGCAGCCCTTGGGGCAATGAGCAGTTCTTC | CASSPWGNEQFF
NA | 14 | TRBJ1-3 | TRBV27 | NA | TGTGCCAGCAGTACAAGGGGCTCTGGAAACACCATATATTTT | CASSTRGSGNTIYF
NA | 15 | TRBJ2-3 | TRBV2 | NA | TGTGCCAGCAGTGTTTCGACCGGGAGCACAGATACGCAGTATTTT | CASSVSTGSTDTQYF
NA | 16 | TRBJ2-7 | TRBV21-1 | NA | TGTGCCAGCAGTAAAAAGGGATCGGGCAGGCCTTACGAGCAGTACTTC | CASSKKGSGRPYEQYF
TRBD2 | 15 | TRBJ2-1 | TRBV10-2 | NA | TGCGCCAGCAGAGAAGGACTAGCGGGGAACAATGAGCAGTTCTTC | CASREGLAGNNEQFF
NA | 16 | TRBJ2-1 | TRBV27 | NA | TGTGCCAGCAGTTTATCGAGTTACTGGGGGGACAATGAGCAGTTCTTC | CASSLSSYWGDNEQFF
TRBD1 | 15 | TRBJ1-2 | TRBV7-9 | NA | TGTGCCAGCAGCTCACGTCCCGGGACAGGGGCCCCAAACACCTTC | CASSSRPGTGAPNTF
TRBD2 | 15 | TRBJ2-3 | TRBV7-2 | NA | TGTGCCAGCAGCTTAGCGCGTCTAGCGGGAGATACGCAGTATTTT | CASSLARLAGDTQYF
NA | 13 | TRBJ1-2 | TRBV6-2/TRBV6-3 | NA | TGTGCCAGCAGCTCGGGACAACTCTATGGCTACACCTTC | CASSSGQLYGYTF
TRBD1 | 15 | TRBJ2-7 | TRBV27 | NA | TGTGCCAGCAGTTTATTAATCGGGACAGCCTACGAGCAGTACTTC | CASSLLIGTAYEQYF
NA | 13 | TRBJ1-2 | TRBV7-9 | NA | TGTGCCAGCAGCTTAGCAGGGGCCCATGGCTACACCTTC | CASSLAGAHGYTF
NA | 15 | TRBJ1-5 | TRBV5-1 | NA | TGCGCCAGCAGCTTGGACGGGGGTCCGAATCAGCCCCAGCATTTT | CASSLDGGPNQPQHF
NA | 12 | TRBJ2-7 | TRBV28 | NA | TGTGCCAGCAGTTTCTCCAAGAGAGAGCAGTACTTC | CASSFSKREQYF
NA | 13 | TRBJ2-5 | TRBV10-3 | NA | TGTGCCATCAATGGCGAAAACCAAGAGACCCAGTACTTC | CAINGENQETQYF
TRBD1 | 13 | TRBJ1-1 | TRBV19 | NA | TGTGCCAGTAGTACGGACAGGTCCCTGGGAGCTTTCTTT | CASSTDRSLGAFF
NA | 15 | TRBJ2-3 | TRBV18 | NA | TGTGCCAGCTCACCACCGGGACTTCGTACAGATACGCAGTATTTT | CASSPPGLRTDTQYF
NA | 15 | TRBJ2-2 | TRBV2 | NA | TGTGCCAGCAGTGAAGAGGGGCTGAGGACCGGGGAGCTGTTTTTT | CASSEEGLRTGELFF
NA | 13 | TRBJ2-7 | TRBV5-1 | once | TGCGCCAGCAGCTTCGCCCCCCCCTACGAGCAGTACTTC | CASSFAPPYEQYF
TRBD1 | 13 | TRBJ1-1 | TRBV5-1 | NA | TGCGCCAGCAGCATCGGGACAGGGAACGAAGCTTTCTTT | CASSIGTGNEAFF
TRBD1 | 16 | TRBJ2-1 | TRBV15 | NA | TGTGCCACCAGCAGAGACCCCGGGACAGGGCCCCATGAGCAGTTCTTC | CATSRDPGTGPHEQFF
NA | 15 | TRBJ1-1 | TRBV30 | NA | TGTGCCTGGCAGCCAGGGGCTAGTTCTGGATCTGAAGCTTTCTTT | CAWQPGASSGSEAFF
NA | 13 | TRBJ1-2 | TRBV7-3 | NA | TGTGCCAGCAGCTTGAACGGGGTAGAGGGCTACACCTTC | CASSLNGVEGYTF